The T cell receptor (beta chain) described here comes from a study of cytomegalovirus exposure and HLA in healthy donors. Per germline, CDR1 MNHEY and CDR2 SMNVEV (reference sequence). Trimming took off 2 bases at V and 3 bases at J, with 11 bases between the two ends. This CDR3 is 14 amino acids long. Primers included in the PCR were 60 Vbeta and 13 Jbeta primers. Data came from immunoSEQ multiplex PCR; TCRdb stores just in-frame clones and leaves some out. The table has around 130,000 clones, around 75% seen once; the top ten hold approximately 3%. The clonotype comes from a woman aged 40 to 50 in good health and CMV-seropositive. Sequences were obtained from PBMCs. J is TRBJ2-7 and V is TRBV27; TRBD1 might be the D (6 bases). The CDR3 DNA follows: TGTGCCAGCAGTTTAAAAGGACAGCACTACGAGCAGTACTTC. The encoded protein is CASSLKGQHYEQYF.